The clone carrying this T cell receptor (beta chain) was picked up a small number of times. The antigen is unknown. The entry originates in a study of T-cell memory formation after mild COVID-19. Study information: TCR clusters mostly belonged to single donors.

Study-level findings and limits: Certain responding clones were present in pre-infection memory, suggesting participation of cross-reactive memory. Second-wave clones reaching peak frequency on day 37 lacked confirmed SARS-CoV-2 specificity.

cDNA libraries for TCR alpha and TCR beta, carrying sample barcodes and UMIs, came from 5'RACE with constant-segment primers. TCRdb passed the 5' RACE reads through MiXCR, listing each CDR3 protein once. Found here are 210,000 or so distinct CDR3 sequences, about 16% of them singletons; the top ten hold roughly 2.4%. This clonotype was obtained from an adult woman who had mild COVID-19 (a few samples of this study predate the infection). Cell type and time point are not known. Material for sequencing was PBMCs or a T cell subset sorted from them (not recorded which).

CDR3 in amino acids: CASRLQGARGNTGELFF. CDR3 sequence (DNA): TGTGCCAGCAGACTACAGGGGGCGCGCGGCAACACCGGGGAGCTGTTTTTT. V is TRBV12-3 or TRBV12-4 and J is TRBJ2-2; TRBD1 aligns across 9 bases. After removal of 6 bases from V and 2 bases from J, the junction contained 10 bases not matched to a gene. The CDR3 sequence is 17 residues long.